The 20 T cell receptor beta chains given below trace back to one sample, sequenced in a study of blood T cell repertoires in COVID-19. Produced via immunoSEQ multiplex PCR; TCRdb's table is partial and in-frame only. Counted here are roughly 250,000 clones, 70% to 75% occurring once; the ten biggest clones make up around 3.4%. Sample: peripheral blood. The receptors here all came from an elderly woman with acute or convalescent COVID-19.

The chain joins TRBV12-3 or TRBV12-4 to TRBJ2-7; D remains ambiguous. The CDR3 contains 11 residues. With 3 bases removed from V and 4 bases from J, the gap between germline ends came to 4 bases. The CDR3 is CASSFRYEQYF. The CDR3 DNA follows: TGTGCCAGCAGTTTCAGGTACGAGCAGTACTTC.

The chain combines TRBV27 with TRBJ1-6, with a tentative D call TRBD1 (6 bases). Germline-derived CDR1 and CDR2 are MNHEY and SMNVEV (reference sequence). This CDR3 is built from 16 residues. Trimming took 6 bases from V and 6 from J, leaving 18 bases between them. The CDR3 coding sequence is TGTGCCAGCAGGTCCAGAGAGACAGGACGTAATTCACCCCTCCACTTT. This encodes CASRSRETGRNSPLHF.

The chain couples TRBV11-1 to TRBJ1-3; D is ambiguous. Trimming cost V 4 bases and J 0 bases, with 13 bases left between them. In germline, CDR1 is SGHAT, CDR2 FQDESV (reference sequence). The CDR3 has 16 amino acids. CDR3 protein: CASSYPRTPSGNTIYF. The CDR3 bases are TGTGCCAGCAGCTACCCCCGGACTCCCTCTGGAAACACCATATATTTT.

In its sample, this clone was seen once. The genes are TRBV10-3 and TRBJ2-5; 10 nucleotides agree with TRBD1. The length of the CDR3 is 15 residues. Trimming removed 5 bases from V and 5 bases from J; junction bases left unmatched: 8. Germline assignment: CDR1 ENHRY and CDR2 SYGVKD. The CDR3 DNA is TGTGCCATCAGTCCCGGGACAGGGGTTAGCGAGACCCAGTACTTC. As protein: CAISPGTGVSETQYF.

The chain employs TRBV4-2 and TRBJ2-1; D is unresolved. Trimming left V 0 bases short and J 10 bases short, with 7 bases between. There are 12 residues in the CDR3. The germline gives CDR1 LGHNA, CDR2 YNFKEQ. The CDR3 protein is CASSQDRVEQFF. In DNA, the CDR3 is TGTGCCAGCAGCCAAGATCGGGTCGAGCAGTTCTTC.

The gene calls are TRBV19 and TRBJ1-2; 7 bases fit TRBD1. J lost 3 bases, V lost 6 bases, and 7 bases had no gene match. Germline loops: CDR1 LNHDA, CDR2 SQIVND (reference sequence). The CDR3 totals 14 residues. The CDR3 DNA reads TGTGCCAGTAGACCACCCGGGACAGACTATGGCTACACCTTC. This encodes CASRPPGTDYGYTF.

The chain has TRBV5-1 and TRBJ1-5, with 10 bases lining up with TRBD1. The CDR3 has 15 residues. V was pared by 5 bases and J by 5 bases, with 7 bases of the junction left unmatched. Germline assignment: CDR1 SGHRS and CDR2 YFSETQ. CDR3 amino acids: CASSLGTGVYQPQHF. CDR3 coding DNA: TGCGCCAGCAGTCTCGGGACAGGGGTATATCAGCCCCAGCATTTT.

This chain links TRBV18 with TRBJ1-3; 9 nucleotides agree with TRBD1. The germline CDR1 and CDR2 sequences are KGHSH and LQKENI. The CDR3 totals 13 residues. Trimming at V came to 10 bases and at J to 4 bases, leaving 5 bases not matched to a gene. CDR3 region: CATGQGIGNTIYF. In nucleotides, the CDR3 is TGTGCCACAGGACAGGGGATCGGAAACACCATATATTTT.

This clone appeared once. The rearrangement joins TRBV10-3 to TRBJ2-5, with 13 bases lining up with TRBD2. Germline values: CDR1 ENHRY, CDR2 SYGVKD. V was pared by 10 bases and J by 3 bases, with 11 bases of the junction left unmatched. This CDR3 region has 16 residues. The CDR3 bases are TGTGCCACCGGTCGGGCGGGGACTAGCGGGGAAGAGACCCAGTACTTC. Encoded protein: CATGRAGTSGEETQYF.

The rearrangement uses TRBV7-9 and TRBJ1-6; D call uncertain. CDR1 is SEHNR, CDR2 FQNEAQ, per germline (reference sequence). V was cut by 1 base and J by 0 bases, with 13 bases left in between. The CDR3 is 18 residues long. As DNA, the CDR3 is TGTGCCAGCAGCTTAGGTCCTACAAGGAGCTCCTATAATTCACCCCTCCACTTT. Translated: CASSLGPTRSSYNSPLHF.

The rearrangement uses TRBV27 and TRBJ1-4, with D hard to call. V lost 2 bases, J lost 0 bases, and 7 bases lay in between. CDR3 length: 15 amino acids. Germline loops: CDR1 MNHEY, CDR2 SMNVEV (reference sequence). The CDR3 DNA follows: TGTGCCAGCAGTTTACGGGTCGCAACTAATGAAAAACTGTTTTTT. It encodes CASSLRVATNEKLFF.

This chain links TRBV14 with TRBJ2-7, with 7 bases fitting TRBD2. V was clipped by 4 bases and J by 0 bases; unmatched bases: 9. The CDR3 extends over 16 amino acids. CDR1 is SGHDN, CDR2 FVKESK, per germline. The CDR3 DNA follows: TGTGCCAGCAGCCCCGGACTAGTCCAGAGCTCCTACGAGCAGTACTTC. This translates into CASSPGLVQSSYEQYF.

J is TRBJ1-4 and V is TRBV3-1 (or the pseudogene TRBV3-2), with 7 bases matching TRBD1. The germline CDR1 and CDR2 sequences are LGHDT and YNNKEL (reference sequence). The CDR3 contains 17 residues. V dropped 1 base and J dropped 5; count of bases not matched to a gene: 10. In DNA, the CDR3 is TGTGCCAGCAGCCAAGGGGGAAGGGGGCGATGGAATGAAAAACTGTTTTTT. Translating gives CASSQGGRGRWNEKLFF.

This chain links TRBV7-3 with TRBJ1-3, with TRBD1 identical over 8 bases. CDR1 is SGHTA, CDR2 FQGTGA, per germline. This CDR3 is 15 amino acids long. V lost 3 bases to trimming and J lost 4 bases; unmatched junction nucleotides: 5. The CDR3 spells CASSLQGARGNTIYF. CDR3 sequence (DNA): TGTGCCAGCAGCTTGCAGGGGGCGCGGGGAAACACCATATATTTT.

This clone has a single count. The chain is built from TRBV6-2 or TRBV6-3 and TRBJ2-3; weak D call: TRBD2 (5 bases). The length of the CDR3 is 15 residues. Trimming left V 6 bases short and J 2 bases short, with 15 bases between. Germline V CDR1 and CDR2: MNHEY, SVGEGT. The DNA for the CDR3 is TGTGCCAGCAGCCGATCCCAGGACTCCACAGATACGCAGTATTTT. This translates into CASSRSQDSTDTQYF.

The CDR3 is CASSWGQGLYNEQFF. Written as DNA, the CDR3 is TGTGCCAGCAGCTGGGGACAGGGGCTCTACAATGAGCAGTTCTTC. The chain employs TRBV5-6 and TRBJ2-1; TRBD1 matches at 10 bases. The V segment lost 3 bases and the J segment 3 bases; nucleotides outside the gene matches: 3. The germline V gene has CDR1 SGHDT and CDR2 YYEEEE. The CDR3 has 15 amino acids.

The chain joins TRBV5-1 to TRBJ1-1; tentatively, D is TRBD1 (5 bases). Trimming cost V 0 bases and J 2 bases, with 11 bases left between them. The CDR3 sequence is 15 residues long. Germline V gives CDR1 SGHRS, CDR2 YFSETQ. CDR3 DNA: TGCGCCAGCAGCTTGGAATGGGGGGGAAACACTGAAGCTTTCTTT. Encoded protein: CASSLEWGGNTEAFF.

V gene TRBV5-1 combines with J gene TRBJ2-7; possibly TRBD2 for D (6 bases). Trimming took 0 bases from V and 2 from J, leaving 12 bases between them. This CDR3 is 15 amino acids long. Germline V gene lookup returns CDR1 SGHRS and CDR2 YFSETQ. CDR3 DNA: TGCGCCAGCAGCTTGGGGGGCGGGGCTGCCTACGAGCAGTACTTC. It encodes CASSLGGGAAYEQYF.

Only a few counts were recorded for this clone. The CDR3 sequence is CASSLQLSGGEQYF. CDR3 in DNA: TGTGCCAGCAGCTTACAACTTTCAGGGGGCGAGCAGTACTTC. This chain links TRBV11-1 with TRBJ2-7; 7 positions agree with TRBD1. The CDR3 length is 14 residues. V was pared by 2 bases and J by 6 bases, with 7 bases of the junction left unmatched. Germline loops: CDR1 SGHAT, CDR2 FQDESV (reference sequence). The full variable domain, in which reference TRBV11-1 and TRBJ2-7 provide the parts outside the CDR3, is EAEVAQSPRYKITEKSQAVAFWCDPISGHATLYWYRQILGQGPELLVQFQDESVVDDSQLPKDRFSAERLKGVDSTLKIQPAELGDSAMYLCASSLQLSGGEQYFGPGTRLTVT.

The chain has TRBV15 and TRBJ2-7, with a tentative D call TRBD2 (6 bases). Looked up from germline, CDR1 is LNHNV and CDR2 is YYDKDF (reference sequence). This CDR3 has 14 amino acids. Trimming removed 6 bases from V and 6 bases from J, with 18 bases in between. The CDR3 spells CATSPSGLVAEQYF. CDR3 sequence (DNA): TGTGCCACCAGTCCCAGCGGGCTCGTGGCCGAGCAGTACTTC.